The T cell receptor beta chain under discussion was sequenced for a study of T-cell reconstitution after alpha-beta-depleted transplantation in children. This clonotype was seen ten or more times. Its antigen is unidentified. The study, taken as a whole, reports: One year post-transplant, T-cell counts and diversity were largely derived from T cells produced anew. Reportedly, alpha-beta T cells present about two months post-transplant originated from several hundred expanded clones of graft origin.

Researchers prepared the TCRbeta library using unique molecular identifiers, the study reports. TCRdb analysed the PCR reads with MiXCR anew, one entry per CDR3 protein. The sample shows about 580,000 distinct CDR3 sequences, approximately 22% of them seen only once. This clonotype was sampled from a boy in the first two years of life who had a stem cell transplant for acute myeloid leukemia, so the T cells may come from the graft donor. The source material was PBMCs, mostly from graft donor cells, sampled 360 days after TCRalphabeta/CD19-depleted stem cell transplant.

The CDR3 sequence: CASSFQGPSSNTGELFF. Written as DNA, the CDR3 is TGCGCCAGCAGTTTTCAGGGACCCTCGTCGAACACCGGGGAGCTGTTTTTT. The V call is TRBV5-1, the J call TRBJ2-2; D is perhaps TRBD1 or TRBD2 (5 bases each). The CDR3 length is 17 residues. CDR1 SGHRS and CDR2 YFSETQ come from the germline V gene. V was cut by 5 bases and J by 0 bases, with 17 bases left in between.